This T cell receptor (beta chain) is drawn from a study of T-cell reconstitution after alpha-beta-depleted transplantation in children. This clonotype was observed many times. The germline V gene encodes CDR1 DFQATT and CDR2 SNEGSKA (reference sequence). With 4 bases removed from V and 2 bases from J, the gap between germline ends came to 14 bases. CDR3 length: 14 amino acids. Preparation of the TCRbeta library was carried out with unique molecular identifiers. Using its own MiXCR run on the PCR reads, TCRdb lists one record per CDR3 protein. The table has some 600,000 distinct CDR3 sequences, around a sixth seen once; the top ten hold 0.9% to 1.2%.

The receptor was derived from a human donor who donated a stem cell graft to a child with acute myeloid leukemia. Material: PBMCs from the stem cell graft donor, obtained from the stem cell graft. The chain couples TRBV20-1 to TRBJ2-5; D gene ambiguous. The CDR3 nucleotides are TGCAGTGCTAACCCCACCGGCACTCAAGAGACCCAGTACTTC. Amino acid sequence: CSANPTGTQETQYF.